Presented here are 6 T cell receptor beta chains from one specimen sequenced in a study of T cell changes during pregnancy in multiple sclerosis. TCRdb's table, derived via immunoSEQ multiplex PCR, lists solely in-frame clones and lacks some. Among about 70,000 clones listed, about 90% were seen once. The starting material was peripheral blood, obtained after pregnancy. The receptors come from a female donor with multiple sclerosis, enrolled in a pregnancy study.

This chain connects TRBV5-6 to TRBJ2-2; D may be TRBD2 (5 bases). The germline CDR1 and CDR2 sequences are SGHDT and YYEEEE. The CDR3 contains 17 residues. Between the trimmed V and J ends, which lost 3 bases and 0 bases, there was a span of 15 bases. The CDR3 DNA sequence: TGTGCCAGCAGCTCACCCGAGGGCCTCACGAACACCGGGGAGCTGTTTTTT. Encoded protein: CASSSPEGLTNTGELFF.

V gene TRBV7-9 combines with J gene TRBJ1-1; D unresolved. Trimming took off 5 bases at V and 1 base at J, with 17 bases between the two ends. The CDR3 sequence is 16 residues long. CDR1 and CDR2 (germline): SEHNR, FQNEAQ (reference sequence). CDR3 DNA sequence: TGTGCCAGCAGCAGCACGAGGAACTCAAGGAACACTGAAGCTTTCTTT. Protein sequence: CASSSTRNSRNTEAFF.

The V call is TRBV30, the J call TRBJ2-1; D remains unclear. Germline assignment: CDR1 GTSNPN and CDR2 SVGIG (reference sequence). The CDR3 is 12 amino acids. The ends were cut back, 5 bases at V and 4 bases at J, with 9 bases in the middle. CDR3 nucleotide sequence: TGTGCCTGGTCCCCACAGTACAATGAGCAGTTCTTC. Translation: CAWSPQYNEQFF.

The rearrangement links TRBV5-1 to TRBJ2-5; the match to TRBD2 covers 8 bases. Germline V gene sequence: CDR1 SGHRS, CDR2 YFSETQ. The V and J ends lost 2 bases and 4 bases, in that order; junction bases with no gene match: 7. There are 15 residues in the CDR3. The CDR3: CASSFQAGAIETQYF. DNA of the CDR3: TGCGCCAGCAGCTTTCAAGCGGGGGCAATAGAGACCCAGTACTTC.

This clone appeared a single time. The J gene is TRBJ1-3, the V gene TRBV28; maybe TRBD1 (5 bases). The V end lost 2 bases, the J end lost 0 bases, and 17 bases lay between the germline ends. CDR1 is MDHEN, CDR2 SYDVKM, per germline. CDR3 length: 18 amino acids. CDR3 sequence reads: CASSLKSYRQYSGNTIYF. CDR3 coding DNA: TGTGCCAGCAGTTTAAAGTCGTACAGGCAATACTCTGGAAACACCATATATTTT.

CDR3 bases: TGTGCCAGCAGCGTAGATGGCAGGGGGGACTATGGCTACACCTTC. It encodes CASSVDGRGDYGYTF. This sequence joins TRBV9 and TRBJ1-2; 7 bases match TRBD1. V gave up 0 bases and J gave up 3 bases; unmatched junction bases: 5. CDR1 is SGDLS, CDR2 YYNGEE, per germline. The CDR3 has 15 residues.